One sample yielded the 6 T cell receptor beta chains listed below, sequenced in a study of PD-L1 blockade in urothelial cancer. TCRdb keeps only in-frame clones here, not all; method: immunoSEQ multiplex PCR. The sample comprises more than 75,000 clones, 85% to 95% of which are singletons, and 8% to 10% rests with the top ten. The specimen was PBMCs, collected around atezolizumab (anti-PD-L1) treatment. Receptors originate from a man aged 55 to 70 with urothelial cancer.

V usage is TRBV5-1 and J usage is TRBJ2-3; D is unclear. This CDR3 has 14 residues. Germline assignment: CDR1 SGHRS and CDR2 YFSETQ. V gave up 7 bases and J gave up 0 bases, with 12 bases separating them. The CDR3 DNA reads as TGCGCCAGCCAGTATGCGGCCAGCACAGATACGCAGTATTTT. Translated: CASQYAASTDTQYF.

The DNA for the CDR3 is TGTGCCAGCAGCTTAGGTTTCAGCCAAGAGACCCAGTACTTC. It encodes CASSLGFSQETQYF. The J gene is TRBJ2-5, the V gene TRBV7-2; no clear D. This CDR3 is built from 14 residues. Germline V CDR1 and CDR2: SGHTA, FQGNSA. The V gene lost 1 base and the J gene lost 1 base, with 7 bases spanning the gap.

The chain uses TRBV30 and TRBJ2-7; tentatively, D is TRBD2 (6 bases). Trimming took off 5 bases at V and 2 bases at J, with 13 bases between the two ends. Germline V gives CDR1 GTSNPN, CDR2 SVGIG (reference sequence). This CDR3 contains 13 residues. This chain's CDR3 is CAWGTGRAYEQYF. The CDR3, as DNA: TGTGCCTGGGGGACTGGCAGGGCCTACGAGCAGTACTTC.

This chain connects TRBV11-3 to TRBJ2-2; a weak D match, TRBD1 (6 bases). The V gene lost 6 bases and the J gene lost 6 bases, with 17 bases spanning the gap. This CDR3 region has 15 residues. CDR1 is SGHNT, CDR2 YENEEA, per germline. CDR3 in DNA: TGTGCCAGCAGTGTCATGACAGGCCGCTCCGGGGAGCTGTTTTTT. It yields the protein CASSVMTGRSGELFF. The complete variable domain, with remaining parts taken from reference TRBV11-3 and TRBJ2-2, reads EAGVVQSPRYKIIEKKQPVAFWCNPISGHNTLYWYLQNLGQGPELLIRYENEEAVDDSQLPKDRFSAERLKGVDSTLKIQPAELGDSAVYLCASSVMTGRSGELFFGEGSRLTVL.

The CDR3 here is CASSRLAGDQYNEQFF. The DNA for the CDR3 is TGCGCCAGCAGCCGACTAGCGGGAGATCAGTACAATGAGCAGTTCTTC. V is TRBV4-3 and J is TRBJ2-1; 12 bases map to TRBD2. The CDR3 is 16 residues long. Germline loops: CDR1 LGHNA, CDR2 YSLEER. V gave up 4 bases and J gave up 4 bases; unmatched junction bases: 5.

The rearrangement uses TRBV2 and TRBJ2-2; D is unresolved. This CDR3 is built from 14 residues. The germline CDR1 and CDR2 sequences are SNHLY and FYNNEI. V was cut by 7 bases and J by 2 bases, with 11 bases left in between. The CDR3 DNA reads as TGTGCCAGCACGGTGGAGTTCAACACCGGGGAGCTGTTTTTT. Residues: CASTVEFNTGELFF.